This T cell receptor (beta chain) was observed in a study of blood T cell repertoires in COVID-19. V shed 6 bases and J 6 bases; nucleotides not matched to a gene: 11. Germline assignment: CDR1 MDHEN and CDR2 SYDVKM. The CDR3 sequence is 16 residues long. In the original processing: Scientists estimated how many nucleated cells there were by amplifying reference gene primers. Generated by immunoSEQ multiplex PCR, the TCRdb table keeps only in-frame clones and is missing some. The DNA was the basis for D and trimming; V, J and clone size are from that table. The table records around 270,000 clones, more than 75% of them present only once.

This receptor was identified in a woman aged 55-69 years with COVID-19, enrolled during active disease. The sample was peripheral blood. The chain has TRBV28 and TRBJ1-1; 12 bases agree with TRBD1. The CDR3 spells CASRFLGTGGRPEAFF. DNA for the CDR3: TGTGCCAGCAGATTTCTAGGGACAGGGGGCAGGCCTGAAGCTTTCTTT.